This TCR beta chain originates from a study of naive CD8 T cells in extremely preterm neonates. Whole-study findings and limits: CDR3 nucleotide sharing was 2.5% to 3% in preterm, 0.4% to 0.45% term, 0.025% to 0.03% children, 0.008% to 0.01% adults. Compared with older groups, preterm CDR3s were shorter, with fewer N additions and less trimming.

Extremely preterm deliveries at about 22-27 weeks of gestation provided the preterm samples. Live Annexin V-negative naive CD3+CD8+CD45RA+CCR7+ T cells were sorted. Sequenced by immunoSEQ multiplex PCR; TCRdb stores in-frame clones only, minus some. The sample lists 25,000 or so clones, 70% to 90% occurring once. A remark on this clone: The antigen remains unidentified.

Losses at the gene ends were 5 bases for V and 3 bases for J; bases not matched to a gene: 3. The CDR3 consists of 14 residues. Germline-derived CDR1 and CDR2 are LNHDA and SQIVND (reference sequence). The TCR originated in a boy who was born preterm. The J gene is TRBJ2-7, the V gene TRBV19, with 11 positions matching TRBD1. The material sequenced was naive CD8+ T cells from cord blood. Here the CDR3 DNA reads TGTGCCAGTAGTGCCGGGACAGGGGGCTACGAGCAGTACTTC. Translating it yields CASSAGTGGYEQYF.